The 4 T cell receptor beta chains below were found in one sample sequenced in a study of blood T cell repertoires in COVID-19. Generated by immunoSEQ multiplex PCR, the TCRdb table keeps only in-frame clones and is missing some. The sample yields about 40,000 clones, nearly 90% seen once. Sequencing input: peripheral blood. The receptors were gathered from a man aged 55 to 69 with COVID-19, enrolled during active disease.

The chain couples TRBV29-1 to TRBJ1-5; 9 bases fit TRBD1. V was clipped by 4 bases and J by 1 base; unmatched bases: 5. CDR3 length: 15 residues. CDR1 and CDR2 (germline): SQVTM, ANQGSEA. The CDR3, as DNA: TGCAGCGTTGTGGTGACAGGGGGGAGCAATCAGCCCCAGCATTTT. As protein: CSVVVTGGSNQPQHF.

The chain couples TRBV25-1 to TRBJ1-6; 7 bases are shared with TRBD1. After removal of 8 bases from V and 6 bases from J, the junction contained 7 bases not matched to a gene. The length of the CDR3 is 14 residues. CDR1 MGHDK and CDR2 SYGVNS come from the germline V gene. CDR3: CASATGTANSPLHF. Written as DNA, the CDR3 is TGTGCCAGCGCAACCGGGACAGCTAATTCACCCCTCCACTTT.

The chain is built from TRBV23-1 and TRBJ2-2, with D possibly matching TRBD1 (5 bases). TRBV23-1 is identified as an open reading frame with a role that is uncertain. The CDR3 contains 15 residues. V dropped 6 bases and J dropped 1 base, with 12 bases sitting between them. This CDR3 is CASRDIPRNTGELFF. The DNA of the CDR3 is TGCGCCAGCAGGGACATACCGAGGAACACCGGGGAGCTGTTTTTT.

The chain joins TRBV28 to TRBJ1-4, with a tentative D call TRBD1 (5 bases). The V end lost 3 bases, the J end lost 7 bases, and 12 bases lay between the germline ends. The CDR3 has 14 amino acids. Looked up from germline, CDR1 is MDHEN and CDR2 is SYDVKM. As DNA, the CDR3 is TGTGCCAGCAGTTTGGGAGGACACCCTGAAAAACTGTTTTTT. Amino acids: CASSLGGHPEKLFF.